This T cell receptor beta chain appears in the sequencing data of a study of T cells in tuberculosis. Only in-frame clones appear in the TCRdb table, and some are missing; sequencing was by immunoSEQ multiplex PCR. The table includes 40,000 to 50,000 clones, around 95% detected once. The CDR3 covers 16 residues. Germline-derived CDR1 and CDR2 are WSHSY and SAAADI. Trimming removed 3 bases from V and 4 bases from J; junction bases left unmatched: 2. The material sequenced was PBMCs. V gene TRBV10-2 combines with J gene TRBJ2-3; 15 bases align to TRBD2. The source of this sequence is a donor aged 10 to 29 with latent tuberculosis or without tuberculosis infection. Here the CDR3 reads CASSDGTSGGSDTQYF. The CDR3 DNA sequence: TGCGCCAGCAGTGACGGGACTAGCGGGGGGTCAGATACGCAGTATTTT.